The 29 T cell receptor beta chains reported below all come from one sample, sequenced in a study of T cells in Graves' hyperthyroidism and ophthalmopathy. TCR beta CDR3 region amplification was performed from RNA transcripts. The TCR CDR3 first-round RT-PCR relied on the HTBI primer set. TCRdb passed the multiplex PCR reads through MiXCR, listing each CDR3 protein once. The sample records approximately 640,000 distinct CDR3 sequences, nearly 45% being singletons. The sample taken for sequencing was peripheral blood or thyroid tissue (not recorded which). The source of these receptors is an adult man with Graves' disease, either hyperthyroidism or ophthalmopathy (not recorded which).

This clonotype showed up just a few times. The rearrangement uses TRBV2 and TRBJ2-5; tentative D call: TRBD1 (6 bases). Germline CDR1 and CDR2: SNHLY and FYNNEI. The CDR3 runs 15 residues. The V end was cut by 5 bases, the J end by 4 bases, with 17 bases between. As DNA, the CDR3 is TGTGCCAGCAGTCGACAGGTCGGGAAAGGAGAGACCCAGTACTTC. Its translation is CASSRQVGKGETQYF.

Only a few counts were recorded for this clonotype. DNA for the CDR3: TGCAGTGCCCCCAGACAGGGAATAAATGGCTACACCTTC. Its translation: CSAPRQGINGYTF. This chain uses TRBV20-1 with TRBJ1-2; TRBD1 aligns across 7 bases. The V segment lost 6 bases and the J segment 6 bases; nucleotides outside the gene matches: 10. CDR1 and CDR2 (germline): DFQATT, SNEGSKA (reference sequence). The CDR3 length is 13 residues.

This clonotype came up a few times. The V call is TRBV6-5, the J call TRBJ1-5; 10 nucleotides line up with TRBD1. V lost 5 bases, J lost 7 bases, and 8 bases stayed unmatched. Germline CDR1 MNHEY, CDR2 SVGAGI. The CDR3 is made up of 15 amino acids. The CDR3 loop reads CASSGGQGRGQPQHF. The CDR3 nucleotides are TGTGCCAGCAGTGGGGGACAGGGGAGAGGGCAGCCCCAGCATTTT.

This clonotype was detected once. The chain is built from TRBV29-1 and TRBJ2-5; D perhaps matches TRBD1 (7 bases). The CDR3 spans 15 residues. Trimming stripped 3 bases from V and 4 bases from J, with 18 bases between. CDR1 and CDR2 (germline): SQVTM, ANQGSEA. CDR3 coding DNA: TGCAGCGTTGAGCGGGACAGCGGGCTTCGAGAGACCCAGTACTTC. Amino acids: CSVERDSGLRETQYF.

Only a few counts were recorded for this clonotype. CDR3 sequence reads: CASSSGLPKGGYTF. DNA for the CDR3: TGTGCCAGCAGTTCGGGACTCCCCAAGGGAGGCTACACCTTC. This chain uses TRBV6-5 with TRBJ1-2; possibly TRBD1 for D (5 bases). The CDR3 runs 14 residues. The ends were cut back, 4 bases at V and 8 bases at J, with 17 bases in the middle. Per germline, CDR1 MNHEY and CDR2 SVGAGI.

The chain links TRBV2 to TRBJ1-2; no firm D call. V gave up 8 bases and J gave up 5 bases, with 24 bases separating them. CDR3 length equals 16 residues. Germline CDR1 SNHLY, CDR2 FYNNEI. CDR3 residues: CASALSPKEDPYGYTF. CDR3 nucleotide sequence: TGTGCCAGCGCTCTTTCCCCGAAGGAGGATCCATATGGCTACACCTTC.

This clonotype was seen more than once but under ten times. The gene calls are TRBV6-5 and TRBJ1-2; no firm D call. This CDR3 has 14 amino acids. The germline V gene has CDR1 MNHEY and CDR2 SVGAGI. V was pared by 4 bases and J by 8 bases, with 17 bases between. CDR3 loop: CASSLSAGLGGYTF. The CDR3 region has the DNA TGTGCCAGCAGTTTATCAGCAGGCTTAGGGGGCTACACCTTC.

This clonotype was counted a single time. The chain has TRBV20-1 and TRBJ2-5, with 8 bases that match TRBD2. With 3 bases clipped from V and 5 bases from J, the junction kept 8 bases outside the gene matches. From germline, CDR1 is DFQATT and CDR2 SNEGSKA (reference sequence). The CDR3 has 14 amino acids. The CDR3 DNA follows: TGCAGTGCTAGGGGCGGGAGGTCGGGGGAGACCCAGTACTTC. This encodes CSARGGRSGETQYF.

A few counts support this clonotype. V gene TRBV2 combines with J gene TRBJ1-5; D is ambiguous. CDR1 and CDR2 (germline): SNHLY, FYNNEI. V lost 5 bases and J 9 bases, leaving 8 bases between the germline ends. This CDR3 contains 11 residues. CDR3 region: CASSSGGPQHF. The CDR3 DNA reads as TGTGCCAGCAGTTCGGGCGGGCCCCAGCATTTT.

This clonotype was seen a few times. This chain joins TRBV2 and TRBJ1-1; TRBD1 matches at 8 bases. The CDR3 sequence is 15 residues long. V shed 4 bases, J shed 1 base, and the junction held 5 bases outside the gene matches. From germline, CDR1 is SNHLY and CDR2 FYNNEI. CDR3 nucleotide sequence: TGTGCCAGCAGTGTAGACAGGGGAGGGAACACTGAAGCTTTCTTT. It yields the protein CASSVDRGGNTEAFF.

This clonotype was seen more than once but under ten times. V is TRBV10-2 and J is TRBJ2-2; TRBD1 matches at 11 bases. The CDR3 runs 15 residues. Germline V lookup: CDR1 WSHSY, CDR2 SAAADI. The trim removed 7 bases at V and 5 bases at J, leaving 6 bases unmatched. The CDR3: CASTSGQGGTGELFF. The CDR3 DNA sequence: TGCGCCAGCACCTCGGGACAGGGGGGTACCGGGGAGCTGTTTTTT.

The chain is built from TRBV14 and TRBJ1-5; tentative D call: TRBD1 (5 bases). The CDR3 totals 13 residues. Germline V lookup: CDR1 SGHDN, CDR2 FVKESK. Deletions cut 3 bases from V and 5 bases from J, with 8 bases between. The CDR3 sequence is CASSHGGYQPQHF. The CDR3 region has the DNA TGTGCCAGCAGCCACGGGGGATATCAGCCCCAGCATTTT.

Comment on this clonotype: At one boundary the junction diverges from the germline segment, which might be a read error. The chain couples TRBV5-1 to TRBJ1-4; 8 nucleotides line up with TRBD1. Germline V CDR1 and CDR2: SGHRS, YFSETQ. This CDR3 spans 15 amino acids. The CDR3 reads CASSLQGVFREKLFF. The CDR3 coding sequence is TGTGCCAGCAGCTTACAGGGGGTTTTTAGAGAAAAACTGTTTTTT.

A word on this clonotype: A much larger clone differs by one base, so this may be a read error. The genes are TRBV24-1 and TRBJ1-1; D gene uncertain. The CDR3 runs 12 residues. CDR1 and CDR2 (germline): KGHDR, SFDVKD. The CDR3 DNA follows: TGTGCCGCCAGTGCTTCAGACGGTGAAGCTTTCTTT. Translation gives CAASASDGEAFF.

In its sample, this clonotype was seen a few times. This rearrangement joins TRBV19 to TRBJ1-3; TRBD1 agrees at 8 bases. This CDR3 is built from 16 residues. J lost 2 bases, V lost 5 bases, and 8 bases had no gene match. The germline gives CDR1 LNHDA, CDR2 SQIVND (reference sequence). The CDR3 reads CASSGVKQGAGNTIYF. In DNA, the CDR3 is TGTGCCAGTAGTGGCGTAAAACAGGGGGCTGGAAACACCATATATTTT.

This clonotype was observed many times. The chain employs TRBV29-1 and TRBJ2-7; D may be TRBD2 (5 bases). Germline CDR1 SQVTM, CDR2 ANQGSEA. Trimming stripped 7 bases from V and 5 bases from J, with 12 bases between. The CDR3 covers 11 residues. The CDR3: CSARGLHEQYF. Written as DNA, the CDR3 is TGCAGCGCCAGAGGGTTGCACGAGCAGTACTTC.

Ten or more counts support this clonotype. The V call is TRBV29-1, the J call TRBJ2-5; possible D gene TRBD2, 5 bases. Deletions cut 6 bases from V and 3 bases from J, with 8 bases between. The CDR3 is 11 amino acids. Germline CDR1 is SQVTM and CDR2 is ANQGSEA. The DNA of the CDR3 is TGCAGCGTCTCCGGGAAAGAGACCCAGTACTTC. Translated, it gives CSVSGKETQYF.

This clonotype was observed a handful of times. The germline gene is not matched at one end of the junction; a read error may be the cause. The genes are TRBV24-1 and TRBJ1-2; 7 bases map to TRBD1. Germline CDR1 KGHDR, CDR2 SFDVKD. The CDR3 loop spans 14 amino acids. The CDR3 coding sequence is TGTGCCAGCAGTGACCAAAGGGGGCAAGAGGGCTACACCTTC. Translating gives CASSDQRGQEGYTF.

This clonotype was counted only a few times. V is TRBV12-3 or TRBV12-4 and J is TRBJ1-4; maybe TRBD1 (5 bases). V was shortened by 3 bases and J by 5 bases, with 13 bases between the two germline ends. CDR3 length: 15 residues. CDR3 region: CASSFTGTENEKLFF. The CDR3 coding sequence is TGTGCCAGCAGTTTTACCGGGACGGAAAATGAAAAACTGTTTTTT.

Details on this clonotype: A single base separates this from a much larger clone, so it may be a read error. CDR3 sequence: CASREVGNTEAFF. CDR3 nucleotide sequence: TGTGCCAGCAGGGAAGTCGGTAACACTGAAGCTTTCTTT. The chain links TRBV2 to TRBJ1-1; no clear D gene. Germline assignment: CDR1 SNHLY and CDR2 FYNNEI. CDR3 length equals 13 residues.

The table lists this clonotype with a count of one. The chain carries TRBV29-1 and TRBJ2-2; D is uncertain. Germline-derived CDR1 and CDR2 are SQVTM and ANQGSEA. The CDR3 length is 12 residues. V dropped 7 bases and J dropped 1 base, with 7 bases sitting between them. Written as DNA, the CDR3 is TGCAGCGGGGTACAGAACACCGGGGAGCTGTTTTTT. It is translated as CSGVQNTGELFF.

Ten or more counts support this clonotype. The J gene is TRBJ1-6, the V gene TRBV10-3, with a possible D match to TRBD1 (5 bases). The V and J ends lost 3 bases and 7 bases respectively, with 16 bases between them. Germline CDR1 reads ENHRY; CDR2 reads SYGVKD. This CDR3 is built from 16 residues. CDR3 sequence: CAISDVSRQLNSPLHF. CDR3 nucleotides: TGTGCCATCAGTGATGTGTCGCGACAGCTCAATTCACCCCTCCACTTT.

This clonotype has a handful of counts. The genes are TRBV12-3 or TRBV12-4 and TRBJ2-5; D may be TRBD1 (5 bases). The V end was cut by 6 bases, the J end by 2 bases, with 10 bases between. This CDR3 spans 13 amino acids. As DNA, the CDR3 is TGTGCCAGCAGCCGGACACTGCAAGAGACCCAGTACTTC. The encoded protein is CASSRTLQETQYF.

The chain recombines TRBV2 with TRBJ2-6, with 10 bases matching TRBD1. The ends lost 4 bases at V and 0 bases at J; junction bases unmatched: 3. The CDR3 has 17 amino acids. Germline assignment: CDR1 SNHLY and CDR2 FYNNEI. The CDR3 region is CASSGGQGRSGANVLTF. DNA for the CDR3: TGTGCCAGCAGTGGGGGACAGGGGCGCTCTGGGGCCAACGTCCTGACTTTC.

The CDR3 sequence is CSADRLSSGYTF. The DNA for the CDR3 is TGCAGCGCGGACCGCCTGTCGTCTGGCTACACCTTC. The chain joins TRBV29-1 to TRBJ1-2; D gene unclear. The CDR3 has 12 residues. Trimming left V 7 bases short and J 7 bases short, with 16 bases between. Germline assignment: CDR1 SQVTM and CDR2 ANQGSEA.

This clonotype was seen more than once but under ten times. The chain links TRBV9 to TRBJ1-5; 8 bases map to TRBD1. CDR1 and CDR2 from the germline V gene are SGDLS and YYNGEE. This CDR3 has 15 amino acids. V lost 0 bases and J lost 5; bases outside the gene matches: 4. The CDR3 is CASSVEGTGDQPQHF. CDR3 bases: TGTGCCAGCAGCGTAGAAGGGACAGGCGATCAGCCCCAGCATTTT.

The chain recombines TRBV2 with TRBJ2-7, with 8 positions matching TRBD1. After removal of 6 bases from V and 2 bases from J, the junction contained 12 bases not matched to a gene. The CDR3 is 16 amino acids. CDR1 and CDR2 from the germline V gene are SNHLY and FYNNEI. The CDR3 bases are TGTGCCAGCAGCCAATCGGGTCAGGGGGCCGCCTACGAGCAGTACTTC. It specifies CASSQSGQGAAYEQYF.

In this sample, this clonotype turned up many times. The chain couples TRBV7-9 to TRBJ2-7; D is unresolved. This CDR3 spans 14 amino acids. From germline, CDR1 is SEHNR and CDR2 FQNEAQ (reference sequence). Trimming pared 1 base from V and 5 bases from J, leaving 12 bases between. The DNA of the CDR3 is TGTGCCAGCAGCTTAGTCCCCGGGTTGGACGAGCAGTACTTC. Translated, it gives CASSLVPGLDEQYF.

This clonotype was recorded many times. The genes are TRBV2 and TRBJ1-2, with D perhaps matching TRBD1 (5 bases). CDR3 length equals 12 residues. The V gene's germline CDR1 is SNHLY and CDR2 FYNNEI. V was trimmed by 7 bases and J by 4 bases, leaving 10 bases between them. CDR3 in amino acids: CASKPGIYGYTF. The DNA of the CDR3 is TGTGCCAGCAAACCAGGGATCTATGGCTACACCTTC.